Below, 3 T cell receptor beta chains from the same sample are listed, as sequenced in a study of blood T cells in healthy people across ages. Next came a second PCR, run for about 6 to 11 cycles, which used a sample-barcoded 5' primer along with a J-beta primer mix. TCRdb called the 5' RACE reads again in MiXCR, with one record for every CDR3 protein. This table holds 870,000 or so distinct CDR3 sequences, 29% found once. Sequenced input: blood. Every receptor here comes from a woman at least 80 years old in good health.

The rearrangement links TRBV4-2 to TRBJ2-2, with D perhaps matching TRBD1 (5 bases). V was cut by 0 bases and J by 3 bases, with 14 bases left in between. Germline CDR1 and CDR2: LGHNA and YNFKEQ. The CDR3 is 17 residues long. The CDR3 DNA follows: TGTGCCAGCAGCCAAGAGATAAGACAGAGACACACCGGGGAGCTGTTTTTT. Protein: CASSQEIRQRHTGELFF.

This clonotype has a handful of counts. The rearrangement links TRBV4-1 to TRBJ2-5; 10 bases line up with TRBD2. V trimming: 1 base; J trimming: 4 bases; junction bases outside the gene matches: 9. Germline lookup yields CDR1 MGHRA and CDR2 YSYEKL. CDR3 size: 17 residues. CDR3 nucleotide sequence: TGCGCCAGCAGCCAAGCCGCCGGGGCTAGCGGGGGAGAGACCCAGTACTTC. Translating it yields CASSQAAGASGGETQYF.

The chain employs TRBV2 and TRBJ2-7; 9 nucleotides match TRBD1. V lost 0 bases and J lost 0; bases outside the gene matches: 9. This CDR3 has 18 residues. In germline, CDR1 is SNHLY, CDR2 FYNNEI. CDR3 nucleotide sequence: TGTGCCAGCAGTGAAGCTGGGACAGGGACTTTCGGCTCCTACGAGCAGTACTTC. Its translation is CASSEAGTGTFGSYEQYF.